The 26 T cell receptor beta chains reported below all come from one sample, sequenced in a study of blood T cell repertoires in COVID-19. The table came from immunoSEQ multiplex PCR; TCRdb's copy has only in-frame clones and leaves some out. The sample consists of around 80,000 clones, less than 90% of them appearing once. Input material: peripheral blood. These receptors all come from a human donor in a cohort sampled during active COVID-19.

This chain connects TRBV3-1 (or the pseudogene TRBV3-2) to TRBJ1-5, with D possibly being TRBD1 (6 bases). CDR3 size: 14 residues. V lost 4 bases, J lost 5 bases, and 12 bases lay in between. Germline V gene sequence: CDR1 LGHDT, CDR2 YNNKEL (reference sequence). The chain's CDR3 is CASSRGAGDQPQHF. CDR3 nucleotide sequence: TGTGCCAGCAGCCGGGGTGCAGGGGATCAGCCCCAGCATTTT.

This chain connects TRBV27 to TRBJ2-1, with a tentative D call TRBD1 (5 bases). Germline loops: CDR1 MNHEY, CDR2 SMNVEV (reference sequence). Trimming left V 3 bases short and J 8 bases short, with 17 bases between. The CDR3 contains 15 residues. CDR3 sequence reads: CASSFQQARVYEQFF. The DNA for the CDR3 is TGTGCCAGCAGTTTCCAACAGGCCAGAGTCTATGAGCAGTTCTTC.

A single count supports this clone. The chain employs TRBV5-4 and TRBJ2-1; 11 bases map to TRBD2. The CDR3 has 15 amino acids. Trimming at V came to 5 bases and at J to 7 bases, leaving 8 bases not matched to a gene. CDR1 is SGHNT, CDR2 YYREEE, per germline (reference sequence). The CDR3 loop is CASRLDASGGNEQFF. DNA of the CDR3: TGTGCCAGCAGGCTTGACGCTAGCGGGGGGAATGAGCAGTTCTTC.

The chain joins TRBV13 to TRBJ2-3, with 8 bases matching TRBD1. The CDR3 extends over 16 amino acids. J gave up 2 bases and V 4 bases, and 8 bases lay outside the gene matches. The germline gives CDR1 PRHDT, CDR2 FYEKMQ (reference sequence). CDR3 residues: CASSSPGTGVTDTQYF. CDR3 nucleotides: TGTGCCAGCAGCTCTCCCGGGACAGGCGTCACAGATACGCAGTATTTT.

CDR3 region: CASSPRTGGDYNEQFF. The CDR3 DNA reads as TGCGCCAGCAGCCCCCGGACGGGGGGAGACTACAATGAGCAGTTCTTC. This chain uses TRBV4-1 with TRBJ2-1; 7 bases are shared with TRBD2. J gave up 3 bases and V 4 bases, and 9 bases lay outside the gene matches. The CDR3 covers 16 residues. CDR1 is MGHRA, CDR2 YSYEKL, per germline.

Only a few counts were recorded for this clone. This chain connects TRBV19 to TRBJ2-7, with 7 bases that match TRBD1. The germline CDR1 and CDR2 sequences are LNHDA and SQIVND (reference sequence). J was trimmed by 2 bases and V by 3 bases; bases with no gene match: 4. The CDR3 contains 14 residues. This CDR3 reads CASSIRDSPYEQYF. The CDR3, as DNA: TGTGCCAGTAGTATTAGGGACAGCCCCTACGAGCAGTACTTC. The whole variable domain, filled in from reference TRBV19 and TRBJ2-7, reads DGGITQSPKYLFRKEGQNVTLSCEQNLNHDAMYWYRQDPGQGLRLIYYSQIVNDFQKGDIAEGYSVSREKKESFPLTVTSAQKNPTAFYLCASSIRDSPYEQYFGPGTRLTVT.

A single count supports this clone. V usage is TRBV5-1 and J usage is TRBJ2-1; 8 nucleotides match TRBD1. The CDR3 loop spans 16 amino acids. Germline CDR1 reads SGHRS; CDR2 reads YFSETQ. V trimming: 3 bases; J trimming: 3 bases; junction bases outside the gene matches: 8. The CDR3 nucleotides read TGCGCCAGCAGCTCCCCGGACAGGGAAAACTACAATGAGCAGTTCTTC. It is translated as CASSSPDRENYNEQFF.

The gene calls are TRBV2 and TRBJ2-7, with 14 nucleotides matching TRBD2. In germline, CDR1 is SNHLY, CDR2 FYNNEI. Trimming took 6 bases from V and 4 from J; bases not matched to a gene: 8. The CDR3 length is 16 residues. The CDR3 region has the DNA TGTGCCAGCAGCTACGGGACTAGCGGGAGTTGGTACGAGCAGTACTTC. Its translation: CASSYGTSGSWYEQYF. The full variable domain, its missing parts supplied by reference TRBV2 and TRBJ2-7, is EPEVTQTPSHQVTQMGQEVILRCVPISNHLYFYWYRQILGQKVEFLVSFYNNEISEKSEIFDDQFSVERPDGSNFTLKIRSTKLEDSAMYFCASSYGTSGSWYEQYFGPGTRLTVT.

The genes are TRBV10-3 and TRBJ2-3; TRBD2 aligns across 8 bases. This CDR3 is 17 amino acids long. The germline V gene has CDR1 ENHRY and CDR2 SYGVKD. The junction had 20 bases not matched to a gene; V was cut back by 11 bases and J by 4 bases. In nucleotides, the CDR3 is TGTGCCGGCCGGGGGGGGGCGCCCCATTTTGAGGCAGATACGCAGTATTTT. Amino acids: CAGRGGAPHFEADTQYF.

V gene TRBV13 combines with J gene TRBJ1-2, with TRBD1 matching over 9 bases. The CDR3 sequence is 16 residues long. J was trimmed by 8 bases and V by 0 bases; bases with no gene match: 10. Germline-derived CDR1 and CDR2 are PRHDT and FYEKMQ (reference sequence). CDR3 DNA sequence: TGTGCCAGCAGCTTAGGCCGCATGGGACAGGGAACCGGCTACACCTTC. It is translated as CASSLGRMGQGTGYTF. Full variable domain (missing parts from reference TRBV13 and TRBJ1-2): AAGVIQSPRHLIKEKRETATLKCYPIPRHDTVYWYQQGPGQDPQFLISFYEKMQSDKGSIPDRFSAQQFSDYHSELNMSSLELGDSALYFCASSLGRMGQGTGYTFGSGTRLTVV.

The chain joins TRBV9 to TRBJ2-2; no clear D. This CDR3 has 13 residues. The ends were cut back, 0 bases at V and 6 bases at J, with 6 bases in the middle. Germline assignment: CDR1 SGDLS and CDR2 YYNGEE. The CDR3 spells CASSVVGAGELFF. CDR3 bases: TGTGCCAGCAGCGTAGTGGGCGCCGGGGAGCTGTTTTTT. Full variable domain (remainder filled in from reference TRBV9 and TRBJ2-2): DSGVTQTPKHLITATGQRVTLRCSPRSGDLSVYWYQQSLDQGLQFLIQYYNGEERAKGNILERFSAQQFPDLHSELNLSSLELGDSALYFCASSVVGAGELFFGEGSRLTVL.

V usage is TRBV7-2 and J usage is TRBJ2-1, with 13 bases matching TRBD2. The CDR3 has 15 residues. Unmatched junction bases numbered 6, after V lost 4 bases and J lost 9 bases. Germline-derived CDR1 and CDR2 are SGHTA and FQGNSA. For the CDR3, the DNA is TGTGCCAGCAGCTACCTGACTAGCGGGAGGCTTGAGCAGTTCTTC. It specifies CASSYLTSGRLEQFF.

The chain has TRBV2 and TRBJ2-1; 13 bases fit TRBD2. This CDR3 spans 15 amino acids. V was clipped by 5 bases and J by 9 bases; unmatched bases: 7. The germline V gene encodes CDR1 SNHLY and CDR2 FYNNEI. The CDR3 region has the DNA TGTGCCAGCAGTACCAGGACTAGCGGGAGTAGTGAGCAGTTCTTC. This sequence encodes CASSTRTSGSSEQFF.

This clone has just a few counts. The chain couples TRBV15 to TRBJ1-5; D unclear. The V gene's germline CDR1 is LNHNV and CDR2 YYDKDF (reference sequence). Trimming cost V 0 bases and J 12 bases, with 9 bases left between them. The CDR3 sequence is 12 residues long. In DNA, the CDR3 is TGTGCCACCAGCAGAGATAAACAGTACCAGCATTTT. Residues: CATSRDKQYQHF.

The chain carries TRBV7-2 and TRBJ2-7; TRBD2 might be the D (6 bases). The CDR3 length is 15 residues. The germline V gene encodes CDR1 SGHTA and CDR2 FQGNSA. Trimming removed 1 base from V and 7 bases from J, with 17 bases in between. CDR3 protein: CASSLVGGALGEQYF. The CDR3 DNA follows: TGTGCCAGCAGCTTAGTCGGCGGGGCCCTTGGGGAGCAGTACTTC.

CDR3 region: CASSRSPEQPQHF. The CDR3 coding sequence is TGTGCCAGCAGTCGTTCGCCGGAGCAGCCCCAGCATTTT. The chain recombines TRBV28 with TRBJ1-5; D remains ambiguous. V lost 5 bases and J lost 7, with 12 bases in between. Germline lookup yields CDR1 MDHEN and CDR2 SYDVKM. This CDR3 has 13 amino acids. Using reference TRBV28 and TRBJ1-5 for the parts outside the CDR3, the full variable domain is DVKVTQSSRYLVKRTGEKVFLECVQDMDHENMFWYRQDPGLGLRLIYFSYDVKMKEKGDIPEGYSVSREKKERFSLILESASTNQTSMYLCASSRSPEQPQHFGDGTRLSIL.

The chain recombines TRBV6-5 with TRBJ2-5, with D possibly matching TRBD2 (6 bases). Trimming took 7 bases from V and 7 from J, leaving 19 bases between them. The CDR3 spans 14 residues. In germline, CDR1 is MNHEY, CDR2 SVGAGI. The CDR3 bases are TGTGCCAGCAAGCCCGGGAGAGATATAGGGACCCAGTACTTC. Translating it yields CASKPGRDIGTQYF.

This clone has only one observation. V gene TRBV19 combines with J gene TRBJ2-1; D call uncertain. The germline gives CDR1 LNHDA, CDR2 SQIVND (reference sequence). This CDR3 comprises 13 residues. Deletions cut 2 bases from V and 10 bases from J, with 12 bases between. The DNA of the CDR3 is TGTGCCAGTAGTATACTGAGAGGCGGCGAGCAGTTCTTC. The encoded protein is CASSILRGGEQFF. The full variable domain, completed using reference TRBV19 and TRBJ2-1, is DGGITQSPKYLFRKEGQNVTLSCEQNLNHDAMYWYRQDPGQGLRLIYYSQIVNDFQKGDIAEGYSVSREKKESFPLTVTSAQKNPTAFYLCASSILRGGEQFFGPGTRLTVL.

The rearrangement joins TRBV2 to TRBJ1-1; D uncertain. The CDR3 extends over 13 amino acids. V dropped 8 bases and J dropped 1 base, with 11 bases sitting between them. Germline values: CDR1 SNHLY, CDR2 FYNNEI. The CDR3 region is CASFYTKNTEAFF. The CDR3 bases are TGTGCCAGCTTTTACACGAAGAACACTGAAGCTTTCTTT.

The chain combines TRBV7-9 with TRBJ1-6, with 10 bases identical to TRBD1. Germline CDR1 and CDR2: SEHNR and FQNEAQ (reference sequence). V trimming: 8 bases; J trimming: 7 bases; junction bases outside the gene matches: 17. This CDR3 is 18 amino acids long. CDR3 residues: CASRTIGQGERPNSPLHF. The CDR3 DNA is TGTGCCAGCCGTACGATTGGACAGGGGGAACGGCCCAATTCACCCCTCCACTTT.

This chain links TRBV18 with TRBJ2-1; D might be TRBD1 (6 bases). The CDR3 contains 17 residues. Germline CDR1 reads KGHSH; CDR2 reads LQKENI. V lost 6 bases, J lost 4 bases, and 22 bases lay in between. CDR3 sequence reads: CASSLLNRAASYNEQFF. As DNA, the CDR3 is TGTGCCAGCTCCTTACTGAACAGGGCGGCGTCGTACAATGAGCAGTTCTTC.

This chain joins TRBV9 and TRBJ2-3; the match to TRBD2 covers 9 bases. With V trimmed by 0 bases and J by 6 bases, 5 bases remained unmatched. The CDR3 has 15 amino acids. The germline gives CDR1 SGDLS, CDR2 YYNGEE. In nucleotides, the CDR3 is TGTGCCAGCAGCGTAGGGAGCGGGAGGACCGATACGCAGTATTTT. Amino acids: CASSVGSGRTDTQYF.

V usage is TRBV13 and J usage is TRBJ2-1; TRBD2 aligns across 9 bases. Germline-derived CDR1 and CDR2 are PRHDT and FYEKMQ (reference sequence). This CDR3 region has 15 residues. The V segment lost 6 bases and the J segment 4 bases; nucleotides outside the gene matches: 7. The CDR3 DNA is TGTGCCAGCAGGCCCCGGACTAGCGTATACAATGAGCAGTTCTTC. Translating gives CASRPRTSVYNEQFF.

The chain employs TRBV28 and TRBJ2-1; 8 bases are a match to TRBD2. With V trimmed by 6 bases and J by 6 bases, 10 bases remained unmatched. CDR1 is MDHEN, CDR2 SYDVKM, per germline. The length of the CDR3 is 15 residues. The CDR3: CASSTGTSTGNEQFF. For the CDR3, the DNA is TGTGCCAGCAGCACCGGGACTAGTACGGGCAATGAGCAGTTCTTC.

The chain combines TRBV5-1 with TRBJ2-2; 9 bases agree with TRBD1. The CDR3 has 15 residues. The V gene end was trimmed by 4 bases and the J gene end by 6 bases; junction bases not matched to a gene: 7. Germline loops: CDR1 SGHRS, CDR2 YFSETQ. CDR3 bases: TGCGCCAGCAGCACGCGGACAGGGGAACCCGGGGAGCTGTTTTTT. Translation gives CASSTRTGEPGELFF.

The V gene is TRBV7-3, the J gene TRBJ2-6; 9 bases are a match to TRBD1. Germline trimming cut 3 bases from V and 7 bases from J; bases unmatched to any gene: 10. Per germline, CDR1 SGHTA and CDR2 FQGTGA. CDR3 size: 17 residues. CDR3 DNA sequence: TGTGCCAGCAGCTTGGGACAGGGTTCTTCTGTAGCCAACGTCCTGACTTTC. Protein: CASSLGQGSSVANVLTF.